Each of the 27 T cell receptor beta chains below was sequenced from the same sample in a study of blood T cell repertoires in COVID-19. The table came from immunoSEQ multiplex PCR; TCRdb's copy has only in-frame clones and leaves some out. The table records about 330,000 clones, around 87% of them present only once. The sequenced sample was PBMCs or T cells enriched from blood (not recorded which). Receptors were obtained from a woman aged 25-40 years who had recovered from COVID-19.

Here the CDR3 DNA reads TGTGCCAGCAGCTTACAACTGGACACTGAAGCTTTCTTT. As protein: CASSLQLDTEAFF. J is TRBJ1-1 and V is TRBV7-2, with no clear D. CDR1 and CDR2 (germline): SGHTA, FQGNSA. V lost 2 bases, J lost 3 bases, and 7 bases lay in between. The CDR3 has 13 amino acids.

CDR3 sequence reads: CASSLGTGLGNQPQHF. CDR3 sequence (DNA): TGTGCCAGTAGTCTAGGCACGGGATTGGGCAATCAGCCCCAGCATTTT. The chain carries TRBV19 and TRBJ1-5; no firm D call. V was pared by 5 bases and J by 2 bases, with 16 bases between. The CDR3 covers 16 residues. Germline V gene lookup returns CDR1 LNHDA and CDR2 SQIVND (reference sequence).

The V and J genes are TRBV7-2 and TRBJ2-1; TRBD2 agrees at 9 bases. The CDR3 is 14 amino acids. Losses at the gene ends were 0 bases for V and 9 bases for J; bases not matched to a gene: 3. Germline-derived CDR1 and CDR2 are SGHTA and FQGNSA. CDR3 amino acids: CASSLAQRGAEQFF. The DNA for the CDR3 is TGTGCCAGCAGCTTAGCTCAGCGGGGGGCTGAGCAGTTCTTC.

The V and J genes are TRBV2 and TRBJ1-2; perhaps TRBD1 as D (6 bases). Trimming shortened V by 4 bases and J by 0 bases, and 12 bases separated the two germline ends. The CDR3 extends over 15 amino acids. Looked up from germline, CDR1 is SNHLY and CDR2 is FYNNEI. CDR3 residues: CASSAGQKTNYGYTF. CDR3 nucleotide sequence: TGTGCCAGCAGTGCTGGACAGAAAACTAACTATGGCTACACCTTC.

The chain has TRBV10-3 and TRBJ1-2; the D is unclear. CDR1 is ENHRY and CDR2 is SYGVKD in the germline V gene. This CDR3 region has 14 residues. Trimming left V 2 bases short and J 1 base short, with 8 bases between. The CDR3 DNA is TGTGCCATCAGTGAGACGGCGGTTAACTATGGCTACACCTTC. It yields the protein CAISETAVNYGYTF.

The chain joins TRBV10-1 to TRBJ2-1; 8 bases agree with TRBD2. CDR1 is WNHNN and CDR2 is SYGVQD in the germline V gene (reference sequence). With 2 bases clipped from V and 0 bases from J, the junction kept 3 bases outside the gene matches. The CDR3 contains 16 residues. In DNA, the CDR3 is TGCGCCAGCAGTGAGCGGGGGGGGGTCTCCTACAATGAGCAGTTCTTC. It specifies CASSERGGVSYNEQFF.

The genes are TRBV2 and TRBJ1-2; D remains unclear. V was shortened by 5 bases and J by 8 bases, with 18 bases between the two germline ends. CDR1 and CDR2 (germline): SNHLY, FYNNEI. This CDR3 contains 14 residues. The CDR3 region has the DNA TGTGCCAGCAGTCCCGGAACTACTGCGGGGGGCTACACCTTC. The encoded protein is CASSPGTTAGGYTF.

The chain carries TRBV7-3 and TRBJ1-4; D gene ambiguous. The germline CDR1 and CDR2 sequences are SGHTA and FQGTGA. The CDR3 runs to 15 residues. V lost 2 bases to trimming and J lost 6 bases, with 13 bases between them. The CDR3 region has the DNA TGTGCCAGCAGCTTACTGTTTACCCCGGATGAAAAACTGTTTTTT. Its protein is CASSLLFTPDEKLFF. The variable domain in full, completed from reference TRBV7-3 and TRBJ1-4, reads GAGVSQTPSNKVTEKGKYVELRCDPISGHTALYWYRQSLGQGPEFLIYFQGTGAADDSGLPNDRFFAVRPEGSVSTLKIQRTERGDSAVYLCASSLLFTPDEKLFFGSGTQLSVL.

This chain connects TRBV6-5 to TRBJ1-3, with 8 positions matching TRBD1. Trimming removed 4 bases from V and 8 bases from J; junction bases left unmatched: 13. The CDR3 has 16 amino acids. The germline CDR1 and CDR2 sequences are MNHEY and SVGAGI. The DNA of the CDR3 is TGTGCCAGCAGTTCCAGCTTGGACAGGGTGGGGGACACCATATATTTT. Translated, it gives CASSSSLDRVGDTIYF.

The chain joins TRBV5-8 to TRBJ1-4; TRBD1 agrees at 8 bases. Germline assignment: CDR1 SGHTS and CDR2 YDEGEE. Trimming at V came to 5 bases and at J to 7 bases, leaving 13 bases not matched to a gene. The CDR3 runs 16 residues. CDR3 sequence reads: CASRTRGRGSREKLFF. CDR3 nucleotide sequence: TGTGCCAGCAGGACCAGGGGGCGCGGGTCCCGTGAAAAACTGTTTTTT. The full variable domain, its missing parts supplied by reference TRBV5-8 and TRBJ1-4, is EAGVTQSPTHLIKTRGQQATLRCSPISGHTSVYWYQQALGLGLQFLLWYDEGEERNRGNFPPRFSGRQFPNYSSELNVNALELEDSALYLCASRTRGRGSREKLFFGSGTQLSVL.

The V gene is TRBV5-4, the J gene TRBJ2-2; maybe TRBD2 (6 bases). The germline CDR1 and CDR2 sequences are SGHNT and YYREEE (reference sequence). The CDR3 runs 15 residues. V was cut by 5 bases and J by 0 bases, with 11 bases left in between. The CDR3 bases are TGTGCCAGCAGGGCGGGACTGTCGAACACCGGGGAGCTGTTTTTT. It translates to CASRAGLSNTGELFF.

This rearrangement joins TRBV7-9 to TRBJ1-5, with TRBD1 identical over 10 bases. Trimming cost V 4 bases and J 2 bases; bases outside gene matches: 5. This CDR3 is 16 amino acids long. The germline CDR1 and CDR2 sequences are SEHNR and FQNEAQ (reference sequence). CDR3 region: CASSSSGTGGNQPQHF. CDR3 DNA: TGTGCCAGCAGCTCCTCCGGGACAGGGGGCAATCAGCCCCAGCATTTT.

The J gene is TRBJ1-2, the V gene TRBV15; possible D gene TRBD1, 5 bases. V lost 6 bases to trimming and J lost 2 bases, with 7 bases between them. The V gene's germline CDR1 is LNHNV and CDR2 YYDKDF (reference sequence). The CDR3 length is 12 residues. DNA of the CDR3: TGTGCCACCAGGGGGCGAAACTATGGCTACACCTTC. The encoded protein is CATRGRNYGYTF.

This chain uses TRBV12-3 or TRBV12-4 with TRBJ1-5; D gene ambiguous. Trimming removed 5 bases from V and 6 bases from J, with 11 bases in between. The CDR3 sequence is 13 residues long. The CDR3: CASSAAGVQPQHF. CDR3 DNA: TGTGCCAGCAGTGCGGCCGGGGTTCAGCCCCAGCATTTT.

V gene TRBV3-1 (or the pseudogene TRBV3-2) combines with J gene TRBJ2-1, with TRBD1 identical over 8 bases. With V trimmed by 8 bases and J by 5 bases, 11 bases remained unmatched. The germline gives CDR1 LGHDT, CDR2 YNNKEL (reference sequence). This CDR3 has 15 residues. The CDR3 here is CASAYGTGTNNEQFF. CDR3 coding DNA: TGTGCCAGCGCTTACGGGACAGGTACTAACAATGAGCAGTTCTTC.

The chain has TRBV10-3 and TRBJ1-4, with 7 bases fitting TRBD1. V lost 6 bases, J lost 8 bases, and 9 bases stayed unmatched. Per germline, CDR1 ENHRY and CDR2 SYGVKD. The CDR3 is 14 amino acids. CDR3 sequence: CAISADRASEKLFF. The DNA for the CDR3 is TGTGCCATCAGCGCCGACAGGGCGAGCGAAAAACTGTTTTTT.

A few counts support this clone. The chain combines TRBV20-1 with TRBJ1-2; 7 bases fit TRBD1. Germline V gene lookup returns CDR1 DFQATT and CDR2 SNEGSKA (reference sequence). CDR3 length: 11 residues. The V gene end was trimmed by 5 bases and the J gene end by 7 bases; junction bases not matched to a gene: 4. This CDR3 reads CSALQGGGYTF. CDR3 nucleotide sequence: TGCAGTGCTCTCCAGGGGGGTGGCTACACCTTC.

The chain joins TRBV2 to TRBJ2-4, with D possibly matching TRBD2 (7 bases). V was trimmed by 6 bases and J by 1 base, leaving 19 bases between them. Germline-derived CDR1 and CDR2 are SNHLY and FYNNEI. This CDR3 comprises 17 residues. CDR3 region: CASRPAGAVGAKNIQYF. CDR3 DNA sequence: TGTGCCAGCAGACCGGCGGGGGCGGTCGGGGCCAAAAACATTCAGTACTTC.

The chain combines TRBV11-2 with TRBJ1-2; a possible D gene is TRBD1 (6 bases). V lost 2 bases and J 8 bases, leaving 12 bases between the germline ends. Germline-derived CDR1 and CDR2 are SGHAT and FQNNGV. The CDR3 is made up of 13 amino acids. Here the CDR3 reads CASSLTGLGGYTF. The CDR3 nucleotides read TGTGCCAGCAGCTTAACAGGGCTGGGCGGCTACACCTTC.

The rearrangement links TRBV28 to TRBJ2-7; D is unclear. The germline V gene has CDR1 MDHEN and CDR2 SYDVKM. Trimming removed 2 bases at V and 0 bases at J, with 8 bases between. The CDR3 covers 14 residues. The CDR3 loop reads CASSLPGRSYEQYF. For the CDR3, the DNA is TGTGCCAGCAGTTTACCAGGTCGCTCCTACGAGCAGTACTTC. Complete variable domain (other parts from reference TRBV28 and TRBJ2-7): DVKVTQSSRYLVKRTGEKVFLECVQDMDHENMFWYRQDPGLGLRLIYFSYDVKMKEKGDIPEGYSVSREKKERFSLILESASTNQTSMYLCASSLPGRSYEQYFGPGTRLTVT.

CDR3 residues: CASSLQGAVFNTF. The CDR3 region has the DNA TGTGCCAGCAGCCTACAGGGGGCGGTCTTTAACACCTTC. The J gene is TRBJ1-2, the V gene TRBV5-4; 9 positions agree with TRBD1. With V trimmed by 4 bases and J by 12 bases, 10 bases remained unmatched. CDR3 length: 13 amino acids. Per germline, CDR1 SGHNT and CDR2 YYREEE (reference sequence). Together with reference TRBV5-4 and TRBJ1-2, the CDR3 gives the full variable domain: ETGVTQSPTHLIKTRGQQVTLRCSSQSGHNTVSWYQQALGQGPQFIFQYYREEENGRGNFPPRFSGLQFPNYSSELNVNALELDDSALYLCASSLQGAVFNTFGSGTRLTVV.

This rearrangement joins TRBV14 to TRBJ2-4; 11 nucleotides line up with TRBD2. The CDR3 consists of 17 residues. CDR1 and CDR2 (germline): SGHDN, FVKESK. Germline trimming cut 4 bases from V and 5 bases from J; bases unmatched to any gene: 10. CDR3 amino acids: CASSRILAGGLENIQYF. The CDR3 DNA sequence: TGTGCCAGCAGCCGCATCTTAGCGGGGGGGCTTGAAAACATTCAGTACTTC.

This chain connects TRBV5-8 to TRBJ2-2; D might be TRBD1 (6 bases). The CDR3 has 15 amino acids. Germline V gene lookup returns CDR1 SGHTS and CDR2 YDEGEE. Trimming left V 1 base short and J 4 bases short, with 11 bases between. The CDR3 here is CASSLLGATTGELFF. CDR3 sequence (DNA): TGTGCCAGCAGCTTGTTGGGGGCCACCACCGGGGAGCTGTTTTTT.

CDR3 coding DNA: TGTGCCAGTAGGTGGCGGGCTCTCATGAACACTGAAGCTTTCTTT. Residues: CASRWRALMNTEAFF. The chain recombines TRBV19 with TRBJ1-1, with D uncertain. The CDR3 runs 15 residues. Between the trimmed V and J ends, which lost 6 bases and 0 bases, there was a span of 14 bases. Germline V gives CDR1 LNHDA, CDR2 SQIVND (reference sequence).

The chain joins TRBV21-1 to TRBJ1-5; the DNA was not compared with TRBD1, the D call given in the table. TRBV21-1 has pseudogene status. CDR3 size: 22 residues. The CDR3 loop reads CASSKRRTVDRGGKYSNQPQHF. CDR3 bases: TGTGCCAGCAGCAAGCGTCGAACTGTTGACAGGGGAGGGAAGTATAGCAATCAGCCCCAGCATTTT.

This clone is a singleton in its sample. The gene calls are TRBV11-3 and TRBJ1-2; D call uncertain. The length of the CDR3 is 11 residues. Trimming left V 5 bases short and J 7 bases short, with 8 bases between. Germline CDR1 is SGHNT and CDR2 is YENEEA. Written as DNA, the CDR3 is TGTGCCAGCAGCCAAGGGAGTGGCTACACCTTC. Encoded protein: CASSQGSGYTF.

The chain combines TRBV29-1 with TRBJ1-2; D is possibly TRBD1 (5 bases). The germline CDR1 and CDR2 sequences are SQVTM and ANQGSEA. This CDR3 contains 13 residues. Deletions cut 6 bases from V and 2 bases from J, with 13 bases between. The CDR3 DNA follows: TGCAGCGTGACCCTCGGGGGGAACTATGGCTACACCTTC. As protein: CSVTLGGNYGYTF.